This T cell receptor (beta chain) was captured in a study of beta chain features in type 1 diabetes. Study-level findings and limits: Researchers report that Type 1 diabetes patients had moderately but significantly shorter TCRB CDR3s across all four CD4+ subsets.

Of the isolated RNA, all was reverse transcribed, and so the sequenced material was expressed TCRB transcripts. TCRdb's table, derived via immunoSEQ multiplex PCR, lists solely in-frame clones and lacks some. This sample has more than 60,000 clones, with about three fifths found just once. To note about this clone: Its antigen is as yet unknown.

CDR3 length: 15 amino acids. Germline V gives CDR1 MNHEY, CDR2 SVGAGI. The ends were cut back, 8 bases at V and 0 bases at J, with 16 bases in the middle. The chain joins TRBV6-5 to TRBJ1-1; D is ambiguous. The sequence was collected from a woman aged 18-30 years in good health. Sequencing was done on a sample of Tregs from blood. CDR3 nucleotide sequence: TGTGCCAGCTCCCCCCCGCGGCGGGTGAACACTGAAGCTTTCTTT. It specifies CASSPPRRVNTEAFF.